This T cell receptor beta chain was retrieved from a study of memory CD4+ T cells and cytomegalovirus serostatus (dated by TCRdb to the late 2010s). Concerning the study at large: The roughly 35 healthy Belgian adults in the cohort included 9 who were CMV seropositive and about 24 who were CMV seronegative. The study sequenced CD4+ memory TCRbeta repertoires of a Belgian cohort with known cytomegalovirus serostatus to replicate a published TCR-based CMV serostatus classifier.

The Quick-DNA Microprep Kit was used to extract genomic DNA from the sorted cells. Amplification of TCRbeta DNA was done with the immunoSEQ hsTCRbeta kit, following the protocol from the manufacturer. TCRbeta libraries were sequenced on an Illumina MiSeq instrument. On the study's bioinformatics: Once out-of-frame sequences had been removed, millions of distinct TCRbeta sequences were left, which works out to an average of around 67,000 per individual. Each individual was scored using the number of around 180 previously reported CMV-associated TCRbeta sequences that the individual carried and the total number of productive distinct TCRbeta sequences. A beta-binomial model was reimplemented in Python, and random forests from scikit-learn, run with default parameters, were trained on data from the US cohort. Classifier performance on the Belgian cohort was reported as the median AUC with percentile confidence intervals calculated over 10,000 bootstrap iterations. TCRdb limited this immuneACCESS table to in-frame rearrangements with V and J called. A share of clones is missing; checked studies link under half to unresolved V genes, and the rest is unexplained. That table supplies the V and J calls and clone size; D and trimming were determined from the DNA. This sample holds under 50,000 clones; around 80% were observed only once. The biggest ten clones account for around 0.94% of the sample.

Single viable CD3+CD4+CD8-CD45RO+ cells were sorted as memory CD4+ T cells on a FACSAria II. CMV serostatus was assessed using a Roche Elecsys assay, by which serum IgG against CMV pp150, pp28, p38 and p52 was detected. Once the samples were thawed, total CD4+ T cells were enriched through positive selection using CD4 magnetic microbeads. The samples came from a different study that was designed specifically to examine the CD4+ T cell memory repertoire. Following standard operating procedures, peripheral blood mononuclear cells were isolated and cryopreserved, while serum was kept at -80 degrees C. CD3-PerCP (BW264/56), CD4-APC (RPA-T4), CD45RO-PE (UCHT1) and CD8-Pacific Orange (3B5) antibodies were used for staining, and non-viable cells were excluded with Sytox blue. CDR1 and CDR2 are drawn from the germline V gene (reference sequence): DFQATT, SNEGSKA. Inclusive of the bounding cysteine and phenylalanine, the CDR3 is 11 residues long. Here the CDR3 DNA is all that survives: 33 bases in frame from base 1.

This clone is considered medium-sized (0.01 to 0.1%). The clone's antigen remains unknown. It has no much larger one-base neighbor in the sample; base qualities were not kept. Results and caveats for the whole study, not just this receptor: Only CD4+CD45RO+ memory cells were sequenced, in contrast to the original study, in which naive and memory CD4+ and CD8+ populations were covered. Results were interpreted as suggesting that the CMV-associated TCR signature is largely present in the CD4+ memory repertoire. A median bootstrapped AUC of around 0.95 with a 95% CI of 0.76-1.00 was achieved on the Belgian cohort by the original-framework classifier. For predicting CMV serostatus, the median bootstrapped AUC was approximately 0.95 using the original framework and about 0.89 using a US-trained random forest. Of around 160 previously reported CMV-associated TCRbeta sequences, about 72 appeared in the CD4+ memory repertoires, each in one to five individuals.

This receptor was obtained from an adult in good health and CMV-seronegative. This chain joins TRBV20-1 to TRBJ2-5; tentative D gene TRBD1, with 7 bases matching. The material sequenced was memory CD4+ T cells from blood. The CDR3 here reads CLGQAGGTQYF. The sequence in DNA is TGCCTTGGACAGGCCGGGGGAACCCAGTACTTC.